This T cell receptor (beta chain) was recovered during a study of blood T cell repertoires in COVID-19. Overall study: Cohort 3 donors were reported recovered after two negative PCRs, clearance, or symptom resolution. The analysed material was cDNA or gDNA that came from T cells, B-cell-depleted T cells, or PBMCs.

The table came from immunoSEQ multiplex PCR; TCRdb's copy has only in-frame clones and leaves some out. The table lists roughly 150,000 clones, 70% to 85% of them singletons. Ages ranged from roughly 18 to 100 years, with residence in more than 20 US areas. Clinical history as reported by participants underpinned cohort assignment. This CDR3 has 14 amino acids. The V gene's germline CDR1 is SEHNR and CDR2 FQNEAQ (reference sequence). Trimming removed 5 bases from V and 9 bases from J; junction bases left unmatched: 7. The rearrangement joins TRBV7-9 to TRBJ1-6, with TRBD1 identical over 7 bases. The TCR originated in a woman between 65 and 79 years old in a cohort exposed to, infected with or recovered from COVID-19 (not recorded which). Input material: PBMCs or T cells enriched from blood (not recorded which). The CDR3 DNA reads as TGTGCCAGCAGCCGAACAGGGGCTACTTCACCCCTCCACTTT. It specifies CASSRTGATSPLHF.